One sample yielded the 3 T cell receptor beta chains listed below, sequenced in a study of chemoradiotherapy in HPV16-positive cancers. TCRdb keeps only in-frame clones here, not all; method: immunoSEQ multiplex PCR. The sample carries about 7,900 clones, 60% to 80% recorded once. The sample was gathered from a patient who underwent chemoradiotherapy. The receptors stem from a human donor with HPV-associated anogenital cancer.

This clone was counted between two and nine times. The V call is TRBV6-1, the J call TRBJ1-5; the match to TRBD1 covers 7 bases. The germline V gene has CDR1 MNHNS and CDR2 SASEGT. This CDR3 comprises 15 residues. V shed 4 bases and J 3 bases; nucleotides not matched to a gene: 6. The DNA for the CDR3 is TGTGCCAGCAGTGCAGGGACAGACCTCAATCAGCCCCAGCATTTT. Its protein is CASSAGTDLNQPQHF.

This clone turned up a few times. The rearrangement joins TRBV9 to TRBJ2-1; tentatively, D is TRBD1 (5 bases). V was cut by 3 bases and J by 4 bases, with 5 bases left in between. This CDR3 contains 12 residues. In germline, CDR1 is SGDLS, CDR2 YYNGEE. The CDR3 sequence is CASSGQYNEQFF. The CDR3 coding sequence is TGTGCCAGCAGCGGACAGTACAATGAGCAGTTCTTC.

This CDR3 reads CASSLALGGGVDTQYF. The DNA for the CDR3 is TGCGCCAGCAGCTTGGCCCTGGGCGGGGGGGTGGACACGCAGTATTTT. The V call is TRBV5-1, the J call TRBJ2-3, with TRBD2 identical over 9 bases. Per germline, CDR1 SGHRS and CDR2 YFSETQ. The CDR3 runs 16 residues. The trim removed 0 bases at V and 9 bases at J, leaving 11 bases unmatched.